These T cell receptor beta chains were read from a single sample in a study of TIL therapy for anti-PD-1-resistant metastatic lung cancer. Generated by immunoSEQ multiplex PCR, the TCRdb table keeps only in-frame clones and is missing some. Of tens of thousands of clones in the sample, about 69% were seen once. The source material was blood, sampled at baseline. The receptors shown here come from a person between 25 and 80 years old with non-small cell lung cancer. The conserved cysteine and the conserved F or W are not part of the CDR3 here. Each record gives: V gene, clone size, J gene, CDR3 protein. Size is omitted from some rows. Given values are once, few, many or a class for expanded clones.

TRBV5-1,.,TRBJ2-2,ASSLVGSGELF
TRBV6-1,few,TRBJ2-5,ASSEDHGGETQY
TRBV6-1,.,TRBJ2-3,ASSEMTSGFTADTQY
TRBV9,few,TRBJ1-2,ASSVGPGDYGYT
TRBV7-8,.,TRBJ2-2,ASSFREGDTGELF
TRBV11-2,.,TRBJ2-7,ASSLGSGEYEQY
TRBV9,.,TRBJ2-2,ASSPQGGTGELF
TRBV29-1,.,TRBJ2-2,SVRDSLATGELF
TRBV9,.,TRBJ2-2,ASSLKGGGTYTGELF
TRBV7-2,.,TRBJ2-1,ASSLQPGLAYNEQF
TRBV28,.,TRBJ2-5,ASIAGGGLETQY
TRBV6-1,once,TRBJ1-1,ASIVGNMNTEAF
TRBV11-3,.,TRBJ1-1,ASSLGQGVPTEAF